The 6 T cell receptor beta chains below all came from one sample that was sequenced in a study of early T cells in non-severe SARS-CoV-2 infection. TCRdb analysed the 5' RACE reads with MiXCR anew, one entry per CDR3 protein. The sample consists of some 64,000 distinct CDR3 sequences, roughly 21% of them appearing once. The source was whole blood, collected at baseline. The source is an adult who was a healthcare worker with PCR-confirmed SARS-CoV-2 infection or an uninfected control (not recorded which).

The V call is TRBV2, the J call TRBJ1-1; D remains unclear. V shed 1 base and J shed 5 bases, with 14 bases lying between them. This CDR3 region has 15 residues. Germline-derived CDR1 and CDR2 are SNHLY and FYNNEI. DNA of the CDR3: TGTGCCAGCAGTGAAGGGCCTTTCCGAAGTACTGAAGCTTTCTTT. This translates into CASSEGPFRSTEAFF.

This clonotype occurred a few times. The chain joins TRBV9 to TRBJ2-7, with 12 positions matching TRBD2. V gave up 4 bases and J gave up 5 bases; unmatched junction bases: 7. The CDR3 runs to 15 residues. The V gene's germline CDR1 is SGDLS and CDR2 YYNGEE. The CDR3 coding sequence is TGTGCCAGCAGCCCCCGACTAGCGGGGGAAAACGAGCAGTACTTC. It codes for CASSPRLAGENEQYF.

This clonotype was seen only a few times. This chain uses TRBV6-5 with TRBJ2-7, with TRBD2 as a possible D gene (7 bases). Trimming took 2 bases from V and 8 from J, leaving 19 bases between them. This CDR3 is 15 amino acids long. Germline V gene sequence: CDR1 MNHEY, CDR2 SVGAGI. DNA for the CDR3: TGTGCCAGCAGTTACGGATCGGGGGGCTCCCCCAAGCAGTACTTC. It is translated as CASSYGSGGSPKQYF.

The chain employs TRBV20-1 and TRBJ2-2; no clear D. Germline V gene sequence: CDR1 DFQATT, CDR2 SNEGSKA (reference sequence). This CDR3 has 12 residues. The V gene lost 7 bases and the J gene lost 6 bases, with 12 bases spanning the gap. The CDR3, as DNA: TGCAGTGTACGTCGTGGGTCCGGGGAGCTGTTTTTT. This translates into CSVRRGSGELFF.

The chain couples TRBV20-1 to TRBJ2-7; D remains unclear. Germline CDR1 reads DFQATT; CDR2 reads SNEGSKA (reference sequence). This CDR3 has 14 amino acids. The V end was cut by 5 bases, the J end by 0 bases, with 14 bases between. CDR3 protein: CSAVPSSDSYEQYF. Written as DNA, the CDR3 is TGCAGTGCTGTACCAAGTAGTGACTCCTACGAGCAGTACTTC.

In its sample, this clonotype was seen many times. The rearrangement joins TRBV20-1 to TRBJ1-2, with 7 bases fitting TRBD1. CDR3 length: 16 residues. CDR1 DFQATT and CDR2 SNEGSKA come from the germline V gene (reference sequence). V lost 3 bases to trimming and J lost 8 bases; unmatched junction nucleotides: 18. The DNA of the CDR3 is TGCAGTGCTAGCCGGGACAGCATGGTTTTCGAAGGGGGCTACACCTTC. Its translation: CSASRDSMVFEGGYTF.